These T cell receptor beta chains were read from a single sample in a study of PD-1 blockade in classical Hodgkin lymphoma. TCRdb keeps only in-frame clones here, not all; method: immunoSEQ multiplex PCR. The sample has tens of thousands of clones; around 78% are singletons. This material consisted of peripheral blood mononuclear cells (PBMCs), taken before the second cycle of nivolumab. These receptors came from a human donor with classical Hodgkin lymphoma. Both conserved end residues are part of each CDR3. The D gene is left open where the match is weak. For some rows the clone size is stated as once, few or many, or as a class when expanded; others skip it.

d_gene,v_gene,abundance,j_gene,CDR3nt,CDR3aa
TRBD2,TRBV11-3,NA,TRBJ2-1,TGTGCCAGCAGCTCCCGGGCTAGCGGGAGCGGGGGCAATGAGCAGTTCTTC,CASSSRASGSGGNEQFF
NA,TRBV9,NA,TRBJ2-3,TGTGCCAGCAGCCTAAGGGGAGTTAGCACAGATACGCAGTATTTT,CASSLRGVSTDTQYF
NA,TRBV9,NA,TRBJ2-2,TGTGCCAGCAGCGCCTTGGTATCCGGGGAGCTGTTTTTT,CASSALVSGELFF
NA,TRBV6-5,NA,TRBJ2-7,TGTGCCAGCAGTTACGACAGTAACCTTTACGAGCAGTACTTC,CASSYDSNLYEQYF
TRBD2,TRBV9,NA,TRBJ2-3,TGTGCCAGCAGCCCCCGACTAGCGGGGACAGATACGCAGTATTTT,CASSPRLAGTDTQYF
NA,TRBV19,NA,TRBJ1-2,TGTGCCAGTAAACCGGGGTCTAGAGTTTATGGCTACACCTTC,CASKPGSRVYGYTF
NA,TRBV18,NA,TRBJ1-5,TGTGCCAGCTCACCATCTAGAGGTGGGAGCAATCAGCCCCAGCATTTT,CASSPSRGGSNQPQHF
NA,TRBV11-2,few,TRBJ1-1,TGTGCCAGCAGCTCAACTCACCTCGGGACTGAAGCTTTCTTT,CASSSTHLGTEAFF
TRBD1,TRBV5-6,NA,TRBJ1-2,TGTGCCAGCACCCAAGACTTGGGACAGTTAATCTATGGCTACACCTTC,CASTQDLGQLIYGYTF
NA,TRBV6-5,once,TRBJ1-1,TGTGCCAGCAGTTACTCGTTTGGACCGGGCACTGAAGCTTTCTTT,CASSYSFGPGTEAFF
NA,TRBV5-1,NA,TRBJ2-4,TGCGCCAGCAGCTTGGGTAGGACGGAAAACATTCAGTACTTC,CASSLGRTENIQYF
NA,TRBV5-5,NA,TRBJ1-3,TGTGCCAGCAGCCGGGACACCCGCTCTGGAAACACCATATATTTT,CASSRDTRSGNTIYF
TRBD2,TRBV19,NA,TRBJ2-7,TGTGCCAGTAGTATCAGACTAGCGGGAAGCTCCTACGAGCAGTACTTC,CASSIRLAGSSYEQYF
NA,TRBV19,few,TRBJ1-3,TGTGCCAGTAGTATAGGACCACAGGGCTACTCTGGAAACACCATATATTTT,CASSIGPQGYSGNTIYF
NA,TRBV7-7,NA,TRBJ2-4,TGTGCTAGCAGCGTGGACCTGGGAGACATTCAGTACTTC,CASSVDLGDIQYF
TRBD2,TRBV30,few,TRBJ2-1,TGTGCCTGGAGTCCGGGGGGGGACAATGAGCAGTTCTTC,CAWSPGGDNEQFF
NA,TRBV7-3,NA,TRBJ2-1,TGTGCCAGCAGCCCAAGAGGACCCAATGAGCAGTTCTTC,CASSPRGPNEQFF
TRBD1,TRBV6-1,NA,TRBJ1-5,TGTGCCAGCAGTGAGACAGGGTCGGGACAGCCCCAGCATTTT,CASSETGSGQPQHF
NA,TRBV18,once,TRBJ1-1,TGTGCCAGCTCACCAGAGAGGACAGAGAACACTGAAGCTTTCTTT,CASSPERTENTEAFF
TRBD1,TRBV19,few,TRBJ1-2,TGTGCCAGTAGTCTCCGAGGACAGGGGGCTGAAAACTATGGCTACACCTTC,CASSLRGQGAENYGYTF
TRBD1,TRBV5-1,once,TRBJ2-7,TGCGCCAGCAGCTTGCGGACAGGTGCCAAGGACGAGCAGTACTTC,CASSLRTGAKDEQYF
TRBD1,TRBV28,medium-sized,TRBJ1-2,TGTGCCAGCAGTTTCCAACAGGGGGCTTTTGGCTACACCTTC,CASSFQQGAFGYTF
NA,TRBV9,NA,TRBJ2-1,TGTGCCAGCAGCGTAGAGGCAAATCCGCAGTTCTTC,CASSVEANPQFF
TRBD1,TRBV28,NA,TRBJ2-3,TGTGCCAGCAGTGTAACCCTCACACAGGGGGCAAGGGATACGCAGTATTTT,CASSVTLTQGARDTQYF
TRBD1,TRBV7-9,NA,TRBJ1-2,TGTGCCAGCAGCTTAGCCGTCCGGACAGGGGACAATGGCTACACCTTC,CASSLAVRTGDNGYTF
TRBD1,TRBV6-1,NA,TRBJ1-5,TGTGCCAGCAGTGCCGTCTCCGGGACAGTGGGTAAGGGGGCCCAGCATTTT,CASSAVSGTVGKGAQHF
NA,TRBV11-2,few,TRBJ2-7,TGTGCCAGCAGCTTAGGGGTTTACGAGCAGTACTTC,CASSLGVYEQYF
TRBD2,TRBV6-6,NA,TRBJ2-2,TGTGCCGTGGAAAGCGGGAAAACCGGGGAGCTGTTTTTT,CAVESGKTGELFF
TRBD2,TRBV13,NA,TRBJ2-1,TGTGCCAGCAGCCAACCCCTCGGACTAGCGGGGGACAATGAGCAGTTCTTC,CASSQPLGLAGDNEQFF
NA,TRBV19,NA,TRBJ2-7,TGTGCCAGTAGTATAGGGACCTCCGAGCAGTACTTC,CASSIGTSEQYF
NA,TRBV27,once,TRBJ1-1,TGTGCCAGCAGCCGGGATGTCGGCACTGAAGCTTTCTTT,CASSRDVGTEAFF
NA,TRBV6-1,NA,TRBJ1-5,TGTGCCAGCAGTGAAGAGGCCTCCCCGGGTCACAAGCATTTT,CASSEEASPGHKHF
TRBD2,TRBV4-1,few,TRBJ2-1,TGCGCCAGCAGCCAGGCTAGCGGGACGTCCTACAATGAGCAGTTCTTC,CASSQASGTSYNEQFF
TRBD1,TRBV27,once,TRBJ1-2,TGTGCCAGCAAGACTAGACAGGGTAGTGGCGGCTACACCTTC,CASKTRQGSGGYTF
NA,TRBV7-2,NA,TRBJ2-1,TGTGCCAGCAGCGGAAGCCCCCGGGACCTAGCCTACAATGAGCAGTTCTTC,CASSGSPRDLAYNEQFF
NA,TRBV7-3,few,TRBJ2-5,TGTGCCAGCAGCTTACGCGGCAGGGTCCAAGAGACCCAGTACTTC,CASSLRGRVQETQYF